A selection of T cell receptor beta chains follows, all from one sample in a study of T cells after posttransplantation cyclophosphamide. Profiling relied on immunoSEQ multiplex PCR, and the TCRdb table lists in-frame clones only, not all of them. Captured here are roughly 41,000 clones, none seen once; the top ten comprise approximately 5.9%. Input material: PBMCs. These receptors were collected from a man between 25 and 39 years old in good health and a related stem cell transplant donor. Each CDR3 is given with its conserved first and last residue. D genes are given only for firm matches. Some rows have no size entry. The others give once, few or many, or a class for an expanded clone.

j_gene: TRBJ1-1
d_gene: TRBD1
abundance: NA
v_gene: TRBV6-1
CDR3nt: TGTGCCAGCAGGGCGACAGGGGGCCCTGAAGCTTTCTTT
CDR3aa: CASRATGGPEAFF

j_gene: TRBJ2-2
d_gene: NA
abundance: NA
v_gene: TRBV11-3
CDR3nt: TGTGCCAGCAGCGCCCACGGTGCGGGGGCCATAACCGGGGAGCTGTTTTTT
CDR3aa: CASSAHGAGAITGELFF

j_gene: TRBJ1-5
d_gene: NA
abundance: many
v_gene: TRBV7-6
CDR3nt: TGTGCCAGCAGCTCACTCTCAAGCAATCAGCCCCAGCATTTT
CDR3aa: CASSSLSSNQPQHF

j_gene: TRBJ2-6
d_gene: NA
abundance: many
v_gene: TRBV2
CDR3nt: TGTGCCAGCAATCCTGCGGGCGGGGCCGGGGCCAACGTCCTGACTTTC
CDR3aa: CASNPAGGAGANVLTF

j_gene: TRBJ1-1
d_gene: NA
abundance: many
v_gene: TRBV5-4
CDR3nt: TGTGCCAGCAGCTTGGACCCAGGGGTGAACACTGAAGCTTTCTTT
CDR3aa: CASSLDPGVNTEAFF

j_gene: TRBJ1-1
d_gene: NA
abundance: many
v_gene: TRBV27
CDR3nt: TGTGCCAGCAGTTTTGGCAGGGGCTTCGCTGAAGCTTTCTTT
CDR3aa: CASSFGRGFAEAFF

j_gene: TRBJ2-7
d_gene: NA
abundance: many
v_gene: TRBV10-3
CDR3nt: TGTGCCATCAGTGAGTACGGGCAGGGTTACGAGCAGTACTTC
CDR3aa: CAISEYGQGYEQYF

j_gene: TRBJ2-2
d_gene: NA
abundance: many
v_gene: TRBV6-1
CDR3nt: TGTGCCACCCGCCTTGCGTCCGGGGAGCTGTTTTTT
CDR3aa: CATRLASGELFF

j_gene: TRBJ1-4
d_gene: NA
abundance: many
v_gene: TRBV6-6
CDR3nt: TGTGCCAGCAGTTACGGGCAGACAAATGAAAAACTGTTTTTT
CDR3aa: CASSYGQTNEKLFF

j_gene: TRBJ2-2
d_gene: TRBD1
abundance: many
v_gene: TRBV2
CDR3nt: TGTGCCAGCAGTGAGAGGACAGGGGTTCCCGGGGAGCTGTTTTTT
CDR3aa: CASSERTGVPGELFF

j_gene: TRBJ1-5
d_gene: TRBD1
abundance: few
v_gene: TRBV27
CDR3nt: TGTGCCAGCAGAGGGGCGGACAGGGTCAATCAGCCCCAGCATTTT
CDR3aa: CASRGADRVNQPQHF

j_gene: TRBJ1-5
d_gene: NA
abundance: many
v_gene: TRBV4-1
CDR3nt: TGCGCCAGCAGCCAAGAAGGTGCGGGACAAGCCAATCAGCCCCAGCATTTT
CDR3aa: CASSQEGAGQANQPQHF

j_gene: TRBJ1-5
d_gene: NA
abundance: many
v_gene: TRBV6-2/TRBV6-3
CDR3nt: TGTGCCAGCAAGCGAGACGCGAGTAGGAGCAATCAGCCCCAGCATTTT
CDR3aa: CASKRDASRSNQPQHF

j_gene: TRBJ2-1
d_gene: TRBD2
abundance: many
v_gene: TRBV7-2
CDR3nt: TGTGCCAGCAGCCAAGAGGGGATAGCGGGTGCCTACAATGAGCAGTTCTTC
CDR3aa: CASSQEGIAGAYNEQFF

j_gene: TRBJ1-4
d_gene: TRBD1
abundance: many
v_gene: TRBV15
CDR3nt: TGTGCCACCAGCAGAGGACAGGGGACAGGCGCCTCAAATGAAAAACTGTTTTTT
CDR3aa: CATSRGQGTGASNEKLFF

j_gene: TRBJ2-7
d_gene: TRBD2
abundance: many
v_gene: TRBV4-2
CDR3nt: TGTGCCAGCAGCCAACCCCCTGGGACTAGCACCCCCTACGAGCAGTACTTC
CDR3aa: CASSQPPGTSTPYEQYF

j_gene: TRBJ1-6
d_gene: TRBD1
abundance: many
v_gene: TRBV5-4
CDR3nt: TGTGCCAGCAGCCAATACGGACAGGGTAATTCACCCCTCCACTTT
CDR3aa: CASSQYGQGNSPLHF

j_gene: TRBJ1-1
d_gene: TRBD1
abundance: many
v_gene: TRBV5-1
CDR3nt: TGCGCCAGCAGCTTGGGGGGGACAGCGAACACTGAAGCTTTCTTT
CDR3aa: CASSLGGTANTEAFF

j_gene: TRBJ2-7
d_gene: TRBD1
abundance: few
v_gene: TRBV6-6
CDR3nt: TGTGCCAGCAGTCTAAGACAGGGGGAAGTCTACGAGCAGTACTTC
CDR3aa: CASSLRQGEVYEQYF

j_gene: TRBJ2-7
d_gene: NA
abundance: many
v_gene: TRBV14
CDR3nt: TGTGCCAGCGGCCGCGGCTGGAACGAGCAGTACTTC
CDR3aa: CASGRGWNEQYF

j_gene: TRBJ2-7
d_gene: TRBD2
abundance: many
v_gene: TRBV4-3
CDR3nt: TGCGCCAGCAGCCAAGGTTTGGTAGCGGGGGGGCTAATGGACTACGAGCAGTACTTC
CDR3aa: CASSQGLVAGGLMDYEQYF

j_gene: TRBJ2-2
d_gene: TRBD1
abundance: many
v_gene: TRBV19
CDR3nt: TGTGCCAGTATCAGGACAGGGAACACCGGGGAGCTGTTTTTT
CDR3aa: CASIRTGNTGELFF

j_gene: TRBJ1-1
d_gene: TRBD1
abundance: many
v_gene: TRBV5-1
CDR3nt: TGCGCCAGCAGCTTCGCTACAGGGGTCCCATTTAGCACTGAAGCTTTCTTT
CDR3aa: CASSFATGVPFSTEAFF

j_gene: TRBJ1-3
d_gene: TRBD1
abundance: many
v_gene: TRBV18
CDR3nt: TGTGCCAGCTCAACGGGACAGGCCTCTGGAAACACCATATATTTT
CDR3aa: CASSTGQASGNTIYF

j_gene: TRBJ2-2
d_gene: TRBD1
abundance: NA
v_gene: TRBV6-2/TRBV6-3
CDR3nt: TGTGCCAGCAGTTACCTAGGACAGGGGGCAAAGAACACCGGGGAGCTGTTTTTT
CDR3aa: CASSYLGQGAKNTGELFF

j_gene: TRBJ1-3
d_gene: NA
abundance: many
v_gene: TRBV7-2
CDR3nt: TGTGCCAGCAGCTTAGCGGGGGCCCCTTCTGGAAACACCATATATTTT
CDR3aa: CASSLAGAPSGNTIYF

j_gene: TRBJ2-1
d_gene: NA
abundance: many
v_gene: TRBV15
CDR3nt: TGTGCCACCAGCAGAGGGGACACTAATGAGCAGTTCTTC
CDR3aa: CATSRGDTNEQFF

j_gene: TRBJ1-4
d_gene: TRBD1
abundance: many
v_gene: TRBV4-2
CDR3nt: TGTGCCAGCAGCCAGAAGATCGGGACAGGGGGCCTGGTGACTAATGAAAAACTGTTTTTT
CDR3aa: CASSQKIGTGGLVTNEKLFF

j_gene: TRBJ1-5
d_gene: NA
abundance: many
v_gene: TRBV7-2
CDR3nt: TGTGCCAGCAGCTCACAGGGAAATCAGCCCCAGCATTTT
CDR3aa: CASSSQGNQPQHF

j_gene: TRBJ1-3
d_gene: NA
abundance: many
v_gene: TRBV4-1
CDR3nt: TGCGCCAGCAGCCACAAACGGGGGGAGGGGCTCTCTGGAAACACCATATATTTT
CDR3aa: CASSHKRGEGLSGNTIYF

j_gene: TRBJ2-7
d_gene: NA
abundance: many
v_gene: TRBV2
CDR3nt: TGTGCAACTGACTCGGACAGCTCCTACGAGCAGTACTTC
CDR3aa: CATDSDSSYEQYF

j_gene: TRBJ1-3
d_gene: TRBD1
abundance: many
v_gene: TRBV6-5
CDR3nt: TGTGCCAGCAGAAGACAGGGCTTGAGAAACACCATATATTTT
CDR3aa: CASRRQGLRNTIYF